This paragraph covers one T cell receptor (beta chain) sequence. This record belongs to a study of regulatory dendritic cells for organ transplantation. CDR1 is WNHNN, CDR2 SYGVQD, per germline (reference sequence). This CDR3 region has 14 residues. Trimming stripped 11 bases from V and 3 bases from J, with 19 bases between. Profiling relied on immunoSEQ multiplex PCR, and the TCRdb table lists in-frame clones only, not all of them. The data contain approximately 28,000 clones, more than 65% of them seen just once; the ten biggest clones take up approximately 0.44%. The sequence derives from a human donor in good health. Sample: naive CD8+ T cells from blood. The subset denotes: CD45RA+ naive T cells. V usage is TRBV10-1 and J usage is TRBJ1-2; D unclear. The CDR3 reads CADRRGGRDYGYTF. As DNA, the CDR3 is TGCGCCGATCGTCGTGGAGGTCGGGACTATGGCTACACCTTC.